What follows are 20 T cell receptor beta chains derived from one specimen sequenced in a study of cytomegalovirus exposure and HLA in healthy donors. Profiled with immunoSEQ multiplex PCR; TCRdb holds only in-frame clones, not every one. The data show 85,000 to 90,000 clones, with around 96% seen just once and around 0.78% held by the top ten. The sample taken for sequencing was PBMCs. These TCRs come from a man aged 18 to 35 in good health and CMV-seronegative.

The chain has TRBV21-1 and TRBJ2-2; the table's D call, TRBD2, has no DNA check behind it. TRBV21-1 constitutes a pseudogene. CDR3 size: 15 residues. As DNA, the CDR3 is TGTGCCAGCAGTAAGGGGGGGAGGGCCGACGGGGAGCTGTTTTTT. It codes for CASSKGGRADGELFF.

This chain links TRBV28 with TRBJ1-1; D is uncertain. Between the trimmed V and J ends, which lost 2 bases and 3 bases, there was a span of 13 bases. The length of the CDR3 is 15 residues. Germline V lookup: CDR1 MDHEN, CDR2 SYDVKM. The CDR3 DNA is TGTGCCAGCAGTTTAAGTCGGGTTTCGGACACTGAAGCTTTCTTT. This gives the protein CASSLSRVSDTEAFF. The full variable domain, its missing parts supplied by reference TRBV28 and TRBJ1-1, is DVKVTQSSRYLVKRTGEKVFLECVQDMDHENMFWYRQDPGLGLRLIYFSYDVKMKEKGDIPEGYSVSREKKERFSLILESASTNQTSMYLCASSLSRVSDTEAFFGQGTRLTVV.

In DNA form, the CDR3 reads TGTGCCAGTAGTTCAGGAGGCATAGCTTTCTTT. The encoded protein is CASSSGGIAFF. The chain uses TRBV19 and TRBJ1-1; D unclear. Trimming shortened V by 5 bases and J by 10 bases, and 11 bases separated the two germline ends. This CDR3 comprises 11 residues. Germline V gene lookup returns CDR1 LNHDA and CDR2 SQIVND (reference sequence). The complete variable domain, with remaining parts taken from reference TRBV19 and TRBJ1-1, reads DGGITQSPKYLFRKEGQNVTLSCEQNLNHDAMYWYRQDPGQGLRLIYYSQIVNDFQKGDIAEGYSVSREKKESFPLTVTSAQKNPTAFYLCASSSGGIAFFGQGTRLTVV.

This chain connects TRBV4-3 to TRBJ2-3; TRBD2 might be the D (5 bases). CDR1 is LGHNA, CDR2 YSLEER, per germline. This CDR3 is built from 16 residues. V was trimmed by 0 bases and J by 2 bases, leaving 12 bases between them. CDR3 nucleotides: TGCGCCAGCAGCCAAGAAGTGGCGGGCCCCACAGATACGCAGTATTTT. Translation gives CASSQEVAGPTDTQYF.

Here the CDR3 DNA reads TGCGCCAGCAGGGGACAGGGGGCTTCCGGGGAGCTGTTTTTT. Translation: CASRGQGASGELFF. The chain carries TRBV5-1 and TRBJ2-2; 12 nucleotides align to TRBD1. The CDR3 is made up of 14 amino acids. Germline CDR1 is SGHRS and CDR2 is YFSETQ. Trimming at V came to 5 bases and at J to 6 bases, leaving 2 bases not matched to a gene. Using reference TRBV5-1 and TRBJ2-2 for the parts outside the CDR3, the full variable domain is KAGVTQTPRYLIKTRGQQVTLSCSPISGHRSVSWYQQTPGQGLQFLFEYFSETQRNKGNFPGRFSGRQFSNSRSEMNVSTLELGDSALYLCASRGQGASGELFFGEGSRLTVL.

The chain links TRBV11-2 to TRBJ2-5; no clear D. There are 14 residues in the CDR3. The germline gives CDR1 SGHAT, CDR2 FQNNGV. V lost 5 bases and J lost 2, with 12 bases in between. CDR3 sequence reads: CASSLTGSQETQYF. CDR3 bases: TGTGCCAGCAGCCTAACCGGGTCGCAAGAGACCCAGTACTTC.

The chain has TRBV5-8 and TRBJ1-4; D is perhaps TRBD1 (5 bases). Germline CDR1 is SGHTS and CDR2 is YDEGEE. The ends were cut back, 4 bases at V and 4 bases at J, with 11 bases in the middle. The CDR3 totals 14 residues. The CDR3 spells CASSLGRSNEKLFF. In DNA form, the CDR3 reads TGTGCCAGCAGCCTGGGACGGAGTAATGAAAAACTGTTTTTT. The complete variable domain, with remaining parts taken from reference TRBV5-8 and TRBJ1-4, reads EAGVTQSPTHLIKTRGQQATLRCSPISGHTSVYWYQQALGLGLQFLLWYDEGEERNRGNFPPRFSGRQFPNYSSELNVNALELEDSALYLCASSLGRSNEKLFFGSGTQLSVL.

The J gene is TRBJ2-7, the V gene TRBV5-5; a possible D gene is TRBD2 (6 bases). The V gene's germline CDR1 is SGHKS and CDR2 YYEKEE (reference sequence). This CDR3 comprises 16 residues. V lost 0 bases, J lost 3 bases, and 16 bases lay in between. DNA of the CDR3: TGTGCCAGCAGCTTGGGGCGGGGAAAAGAAAACTACGAGCAGTACGTC. Translating gives CASSLGRGKENYEQYV.

In this sample, this clone turned up once. The CDR3, as DNA: TGCAGCGGAGAGTTTTCCTACGAGCAGTACTTC. It is translated as CSGEFSYEQYF. The J gene is TRBJ2-7, the V gene TRBV29-1; D gene ambiguous. The length of the CDR3 is 11 residues. The V end was cut by 7 bases, the J end by 1 base, with 8 bases between. In germline, CDR1 is SQVTM, CDR2 ANQGSEA.

The J gene is TRBJ1-5, the V gene TRBV28; 8 bases fit TRBD1. With 6 bases clipped from V and 5 bases from J, the junction kept 6 bases outside the gene matches. CDR3 length: 14 residues. CDR1 is MDHEN, CDR2 SYDVKM, per germline. CDR3 amino acids: CASRISGGYQPQHF. The CDR3 bases are TGTGCCAGCAGGATTTCAGGGGGCTATCAGCCCCAGCATTTT.

This chain joins TRBV5-4 and TRBJ2-5; TRBD2 might be the D (6 bases). The V gene's germline CDR1 is SGHNT and CDR2 YYREEE (reference sequence). This CDR3 contains 13 residues. V lost 4 bases, J lost 2 bases, and 9 bases lay in between. The CDR3 protein is CASSVTSQETQYF. The CDR3 nucleotides are TGTGCCAGCAGCGTGACTAGTCAAGAGACCCAGTACTTC.

The chain has TRBV5-6 and TRBJ1-1; a possible D gene is TRBD1 (6 bases). Trimming shortened V by 2 bases and J by 1 base, and 12 bases separated the two germline ends. The germline gives CDR1 SGHDT, CDR2 YYEEEE. This CDR3 is 15 amino acids long. CDR3 amino acids: CASSLETGQNTEAFF. The CDR3 DNA is TGTGCCAGCAGCTTAGAAACAGGGCAGAACACTGAAGCTTTCTTT.

V is TRBV2 and J is TRBJ2-1, with 10 bases identical to TRBD2. CDR3 size: 15 residues. CDR1 is SNHLY, CDR2 FYNNEI, per germline. The V segment lost 9 bases and the J segment 8 bases; nucleotides outside the gene matches: 13. CDR3 residues: CASLAGENSLDEQFF. The CDR3 nucleotides read TGTGCCAGTCTAGCGGGAGAAAACAGTCTCGATGAGCAGTTCTTC.

This sequence joins TRBV7-9 and TRBJ2-4, with 11 bases matching TRBD1. The V segment lost 11 bases and the J segment 7 bases; nucleotides outside the gene matches: 1. The length of the CDR3 is 11 residues. Germline CDR1 reads SEHNR; CDR2 reads FQNEAQ (reference sequence). The DNA of the CDR3 is TGTGCCGGACAGGGGGCTAACATTCAGTACTTC. It specifies CAGQGANIQYF. Full variable domain (outside the CDR3, taken from reference TRBV7-9 and TRBJ2-4): DTGVSQNPRHKITKRGQNVTFRCDPISEHNRLYWYRQTLGQGPEFLTYFQNEAQLEKSRLLSDRFSAERPKGSFSTLEIQRTEQGDSAMYLCAGQGANIQYFGAGTRLSVL.

The chain has TRBV2 and TRBJ2-1; D remains ambiguous. CDR3 length: 13 residues. V lost 5 bases to trimming and J lost 8 bases, with 13 bases between them. CDR1 and CDR2 from the germline V gene are SNHLY and FYNNEI. CDR3 sequence: CASSLPDSDEQFF. CDR3 in DNA: TGTGCCAGCAGTCTCCCAGACTCAGATGAGCAGTTCTTC.

The rearrangement links TRBV7-2 to TRBJ2-7, with 7 bases aligning to TRBD2. The junction had 1 base not matched to a gene; V was cut back by 0 bases and J by 2 bases. Germline V gives CDR1 SGHTA, CDR2 FQGNSA. The CDR3 sequence is 14 residues long. CDR3 DNA sequence: TGTGCCAGCAGCTTAGCGGGAGGGACCTACGAGCAGTACTTC. Translation: CASSLAGGTYEQYF. The full variable domain, completed using reference TRBV7-2 and TRBJ2-7, is GAGVSQSPSNKVTEKGKDVELRCDPISGHTALYWYRQSLGQGLEFLIYFQGNSAPDKSGLPSDRFSAERTGGSVSTLTIQRTQQEDSAVYLCASSLAGGTYEQYFGPGTRLTVT.

This sequence joins TRBV11-2 and TRBJ2-2; D might be TRBD1 (5 bases). Germline V CDR1 and CDR2: SGHAT, FQNNGV. The CDR3 has 15 amino acids. The V end was cut by 3 bases, the J end by 6 bases, with 14 bases between. The CDR3 protein is CASSFQGFVSGELFF. The CDR3 DNA reads TGTGCCAGCAGCTTTCAGGGATTTGTTTCCGGGGAGCTGTTTTTT.

This clone appeared a single time. The chain joins TRBV29-1 to TRBJ2-1; TRBD1 aligns across 10 bases. With 1 base clipped from V and 4 bases from J, the junction kept 10 bases outside the gene matches. Germline loops: CDR1 SQVTM, CDR2 ANQGSEA. The CDR3 is 17 amino acids. The CDR3 sequence is CSVEALRDRGSYNEQFF. In nucleotides, the CDR3 is TGCAGCGTTGAAGCTCTCCGGGACAGGGGATCTTACAATGAGCAGTTCTTC.

The CDR3 sequence is CASSEGGSGGLSTDTQYF. The CDR3 nucleotides read TGTGCCAGCAGTGAGGGTGGCAGCGGGGGCCTTAGCACAGATACGCAGTATTTT. The V call is TRBV2, the J call TRBJ2-3; 8 bases fit TRBD2. CDR1 SNHLY and CDR2 FYNNEI come from the germline V gene. CDR3 length: 18 amino acids. Unmatched junction bases numbered 11, after V lost 3 bases and J lost 0 bases. The full variable domain, its missing parts supplied by reference TRBV2 and TRBJ2-3, is EPEVTQTPSHQVTQMGQEVILRCVPISNHLYFYWYRQILGQKVEFLVSFYNNEISEKSEIFDDQFSVERPDGSNFTLKIRSTKLEDSAMYFCASSEGGSGGLSTDTQYFGPGTRLTVL.

The rearrangement links TRBV5-6 to TRBJ1-1; possibly TRBD1 for D (6 bases). Germline values: CDR1 SGHDT, CDR2 YYEEEE. The CDR3 spans 17 residues. V was clipped by 4 bases and J by 4 bases, with 23 bases between them. CDR3 nucleotide sequence: TGTGCCAGCAGCCGAGTCAAAGGGAGGGGGGCGGTCACTGAAGCTTTCTTT. Residues: CASSRVKGRGAVTEAFF.